This T cell receptor (beta chain) originates from a study of blood T cell repertoires in COVID-19. Study in general: From T cells, B-cell-depleted T cells, or PBMCs came the material, which was cDNA or gDNA.

In the original processing: The assay estimated nucleated cells by amplifying reference gene primers. The data were produced by immunoSEQ multiplex PCR, yet TCRdb's version contains in-frame clones alone and is incomplete. Clone size and V and J calls were adopted from that table, with D and trimming inferred from the DNA. Among 55,000 to 95,000 clones listed, about four fifths were seen once. This receptor was taken from a woman in her sixties or seventies with acute or convalescent COVID-19. The sample was peripheral blood.

The CDR3 loop is CASSQGRGAETF. The CDR3 bases are TGTGCCAGCAGCCAAGGCCGGGGAGCGGAAACCTTC. The chain employs TRBV3-1 (or the pseudogene TRBV3-2) and TRBJ1-2, with no clear D. V was shortened by 1 base and J by 14 bases, with 14 bases between the two germline ends. The CDR3 covers 12 residues. Germline loops: CDR1 LGHDT, CDR2 YNNKEL (reference sequence).